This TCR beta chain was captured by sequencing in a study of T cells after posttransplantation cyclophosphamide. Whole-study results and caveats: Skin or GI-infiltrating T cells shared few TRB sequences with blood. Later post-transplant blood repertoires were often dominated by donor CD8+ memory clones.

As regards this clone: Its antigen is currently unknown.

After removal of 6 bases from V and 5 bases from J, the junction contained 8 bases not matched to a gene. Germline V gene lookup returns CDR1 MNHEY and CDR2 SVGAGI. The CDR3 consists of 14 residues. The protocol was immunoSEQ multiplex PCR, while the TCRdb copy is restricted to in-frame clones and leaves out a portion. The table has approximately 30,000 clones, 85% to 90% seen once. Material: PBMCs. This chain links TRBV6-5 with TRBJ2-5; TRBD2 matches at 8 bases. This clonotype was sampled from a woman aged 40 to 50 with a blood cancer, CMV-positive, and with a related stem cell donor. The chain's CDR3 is CASSSGGRVETQYF. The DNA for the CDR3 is TGTGCCAGCAGCTCGGGAGGGCGGGTGGAGACCCAGTACTTC.